This T cell receptor beta chain was sequenced in a study of blood T cell repertoires in COVID-19 (dated by TCRdb to 2020 to 2022). Regarding the research as a whole: The collaborator samples originated in the United States, Italy and Spain and spanned the acute and convalescent phases of COVID-19. The dataset comprised deeply sampled blood TCRbeta repertoires from subjects exposed to, actively infected with, or recovered from COVID-19. The samples were drawn from two sources: the first 160 participants of the ongoing ImmuneRACE study, and 1,254 subjects contributed by 6 global collaborators. A freely available public database, intended as a resource for researchers studying the immune response to SARS-CoV-2, is where the repertoires were released. The material from the prospective study consisted of cDNA or gDNA derived from T cells, B-cell-depleted T cells, or PBMCs. Where HLA class I and class II types were available, the types were taken from metadata supplied by the sample provider, not from assay-based typing. Nearly every sample came with metadata listing a de-identified subject ID, COVID-19 status, age in years and sex. Study-wide conclusions, independent of this receptor: The amount of clinical and demographic metadata varied by source and participant and was provided uncurated.

The germline V gene (reference sequence) gives CDR1 as LGHDT and CDR2 as YNNKEL. CDR3 length: 12 amino acids, cysteine to phenylalanine. CDR3 DNA is the only sequence kept; it has 36 bases, read in frame from the first base. V gives up 0 bases and J gives up 7 bases, and the segment between their germline ends measures 3 bases. The immunoSEQ Assay, a bias-controlled multiplex PCR, was used to amplify TCRbeta CDR3 regions from genomic DNA. The paper's data handling went like this. The number of nucleated cells in each sample was estimated by amplification of reference gene primers within the assay. To quantify the absolute abundance of each unique TCRbeta CDR3 rearrangement, sequence reads were collapsed and filtered. For each sample, productive Simpson clonality was calculated as the square root of Simpson's diversity index over productive rearrangements. TCRdb holds this immuneACCESS table with in-frame rearrangements only. Some clones are missing; in checked studies, unresolved V genes explain under half, and the rest has no known cause. V, J and clone size were drawn from that table, and D and trimming were deduced from the DNA. The sample yields around 300,000 clones; under 90% were counted once. Under 2.5% of the sample belongs to the ten largest clones.

Enrolling through a virtual design, the prospective study's participants ranged in age from about 18 to 89 years and lived across roughly 23 United States geographic areas. In the prospective study, cohorts were assigned on the basis of participant-reported clinical history obtained from a screening survey and a study questionnaire. ImmuneRACE Cohort 3 recovered participants were defined by two consecutive negative NP/OP PCR tests, healthcare professional clearance, or symptom resolution. Each participant in the prospective study had whole blood, serum and a nasopharyngeal or oropharyngeal swab collected by mobile phlebotomists. Over a roughly two-month period, participants in the prospective study had the option of providing additional blood draws and questionnaires. Before DNA extraction, blood samples from the prospective study were shipped at room temperature or frozen. Comment on this clone: Its antigen is not yet known. No much larger clonotype is one base removed from it; base qualities were not supplied.

The sequence joins TRBV3-1 (or the pseudogene TRBV3-2) to TRBJ2-2; the D gene cannot be resolved reliably. The specimen sequenced was PBMCs or T cells enriched from blood (not recorded which). The sequence came from a woman aged 60 to 75 who had recovered from COVID-19. The DNA sequence is as follows: TGTGCCAGCAGCCAAGACTACGGGGAGCTGTTTTTT. This gives the protein CASSQDYGELFF.